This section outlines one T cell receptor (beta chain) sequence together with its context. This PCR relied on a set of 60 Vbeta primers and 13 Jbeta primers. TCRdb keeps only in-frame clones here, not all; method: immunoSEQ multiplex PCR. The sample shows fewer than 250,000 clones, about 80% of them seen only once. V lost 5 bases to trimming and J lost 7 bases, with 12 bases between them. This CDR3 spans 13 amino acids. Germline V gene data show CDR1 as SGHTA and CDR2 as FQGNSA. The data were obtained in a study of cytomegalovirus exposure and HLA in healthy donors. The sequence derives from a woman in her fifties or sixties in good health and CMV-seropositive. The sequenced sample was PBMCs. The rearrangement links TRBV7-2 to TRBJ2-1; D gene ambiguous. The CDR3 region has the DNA TGTGCCAGCAGCCTCAGGCCCGCGAATGAGCAGTTCTTC. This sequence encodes CASSLRPANEQFF.